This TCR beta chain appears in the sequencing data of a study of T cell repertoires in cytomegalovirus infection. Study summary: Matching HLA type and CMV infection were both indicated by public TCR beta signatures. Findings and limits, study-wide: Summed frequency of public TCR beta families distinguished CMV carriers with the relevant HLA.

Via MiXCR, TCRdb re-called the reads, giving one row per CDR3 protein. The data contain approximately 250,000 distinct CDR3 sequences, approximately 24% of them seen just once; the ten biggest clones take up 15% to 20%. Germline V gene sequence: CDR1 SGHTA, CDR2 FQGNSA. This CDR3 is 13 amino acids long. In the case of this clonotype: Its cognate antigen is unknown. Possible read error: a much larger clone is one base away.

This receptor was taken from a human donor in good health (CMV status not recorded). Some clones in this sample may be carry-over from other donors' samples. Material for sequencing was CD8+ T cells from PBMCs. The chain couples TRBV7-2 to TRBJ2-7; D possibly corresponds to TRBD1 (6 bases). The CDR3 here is CASSLGTAGERYF. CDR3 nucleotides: TGTGCCAGCAGCTTAGGGACAGCAGGCGAGCGGTACTTC. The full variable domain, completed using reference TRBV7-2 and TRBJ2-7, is GAGVSQSPSNKVTEKGKDVELRCDPISGHTALYWYRQSLGQGLEFLIYFQGNSAPDKSGLPSDRFSAERTGGSVSTLTIQRTQQEDSAVYLCASSLGTAGERYFGPGTRLTVT.